Below, 23 T cell receptor beta chains from the same sample are listed, as sequenced in a study of metastatic and nonmetastatic thyroid tumors. None of the patients had undergone any treatment ahead of thyroid surgery. TCRdb used MiXCR to call clones anew from the PCR reads. The profile shows just over 20,000 clones, 10% to 15% of them singletons. Specimen: blood. These receptors were collected from a female donor with papillary thyroid cancer or a benign thyroid nodule (not recorded which). Some clones in this sample may be carry-over from other donors' samples.

There are many counts of this clone. The V and J genes are TRBV19 and TRBJ2-3; TRBD2 agrees at 7 bases. The germline CDR1 and CDR2 sequences are LNHDA and SQIVND (reference sequence). This CDR3 is built from 15 residues. Trimming took 4 bases from V and 6 from J; bases not matched to a gene: 10. DNA of the CDR3: TGTGCCAGTAGTAGGGGGGACTGGGGGGGGGATACGCAGTATTTT. Its translation: CASSRGDWGGDTQYF.

This clone was observed many times. V is TRBV7-9 and J is TRBJ1-2, with 9 positions matching TRBD1. Germline values: CDR1 SEHNR, CDR2 FQNEAQ (reference sequence). J lost 4 bases, V lost 6 bases, and 9 bases had no gene match. CDR3 length: 15 residues. The CDR3 DNA is TGTGCCAGCAGTTCACCGGGACAGGGTGCCTATGGCTACACCTTC. Its protein product is CASSSPGQGAYGYTF.

This clone showed up many times. This rearrangement joins TRBV10-1 to TRBJ1-1, with 8 bases aligning to TRBD1. The germline CDR1 and CDR2 sequences are WNHNN and SYGVQD (reference sequence). With 0 bases clipped from V and 2 bases from J, the junction kept 11 bases outside the gene matches. CDR3 length: 18 residues. CDR3 sequence (DNA): TGCGCCAGCAGTGAGTCGAGGACAGGGTTCCGAGTAAACACTGAAGCTTTCTTT. This translates into CASSESRTGFRVNTEAFF.

This clone was picked up many times. V is TRBV6-2 or TRBV6-3 and J is TRBJ2-5; TRBD1 agrees at 9 bases. V shed 0 bases, J shed 2 bases, and the junction held 13 bases outside the gene matches. Germline-derived CDR1 and CDR2 are MNHEY and SVGEGT. The CDR3 spans 19 residues. This CDR3 is CASSYSLDSGTGLQETQYF. The DNA for the CDR3 is TGTGCCAGCAGTTACTCTTTAGATTCCGGGACAGGGCTACAAGAGACCCAGTACTTC.

This clone was counted at least ten times. The rearrangement uses TRBV7-6 and TRBJ1-1; tentative D call: TRBD1 (6 bases). V was cut by 4 bases and J by 10 bases, with 13 bases left in between. Germline assignment: CDR1 SGHVS and CDR2 FNYEAQ. The CDR3 covers 12 residues. The DNA for the CDR3 is TGTGCCAGCAGCTCTCGCGAGGGGGGAGCTTTCTTT. It yields the protein CASSSREGGAFF.

J is TRBJ2-1 and V is TRBV6-1; maybe TRBD2 (6 bases). V was clipped by 1 base and J by 8 bases, with 15 bases between them. In germline, CDR1 is MNHNS, CDR2 SASEGT. This CDR3 has 15 amino acids. The CDR3 coding sequence is TGTGCCAGCAGTGAAGGGGCGGGATGGGGCGATGAGCAGTTCTTC. Its protein product is CASSEGAGWGDEQFF.

V gene TRBV12-3 or TRBV12-4 combines with J gene TRBJ1-2; D unresolved. The CDR3 has 14 residues. Trimming took 3 bases from V and 6 from J, leaving 14 bases between them. The CDR3 region is CASSFRGSLHGYTF. CDR3 DNA sequence: TGTGCCAGCAGTTTTCGAGGGAGCCTCCATGGCTACACCTTC.

This clone was recorded at least ten times. The rearrangement uses TRBV7-9 and TRBJ1-4; D unclear. V lost 5 bases, J lost 11 bases, and 18 bases lay in between. The CDR3 has 14 residues. Germline V gene sequence: CDR1 SEHNR, CDR2 FQNEAQ (reference sequence). CDR3 in DNA: TGTGCCAGCAGCACACCGCTCCAGCAAGAGAAACTGTTTTTT. Amino acids: CASSTPLQQEKLFF.

This clone was recorded a few times. The rearrangement joins TRBV2 to TRBJ2-6; D gene uncertain. CDR3 length: 14 residues. Germline V gives CDR1 SNHLY, CDR2 FYNNEI. V lost 7 bases to trimming and J lost 8 bases, with 15 bases between them. The DNA for the CDR3 is TGTGCCAGCATTGAGGCCATGGGCACCAACGTCCTGACTTTC. Amino acids: CASIEAMGTNVLTF.

This clone was counted at least ten times. The rearrangement joins TRBV2 to TRBJ2-1, with D possibly TRBD2 on 7 matching bases. From germline, CDR1 is SNHLY and CDR2 FYNNEI. The V gene lost 3 bases and the J gene lost 9 bases, with 18 bases spanning the gap. The CDR3 runs 15 residues. The CDR3 protein is CASSERGGAFGEQFF. The CDR3 DNA follows: TGTGCCAGCAGTGAGCGAGGGGGGGCTTTCGGTGAGCAGTTCTTC.

This clone was counted ten times or more. The chain has TRBV7-9 and TRBJ2-7, with D possibly TRBD2 on 6 matching bases. Germline CDR1 and CDR2: SEHNR and FQNEAQ (reference sequence). With 5 bases removed from V and 2 bases from J, the gap between germline ends came to 19 bases. The CDR3 is 16 amino acids. CDR3 nucleotides: TGTGCCAGCAGCCGAATCAGGGAGGTCGAGACCTACGAGCAGTACTTC. Its translation: CASSRIREVETYEQYF.

This clone came up many times. This chain uses TRBV4-1 with TRBJ2-2; TRBD1 matches at 7 bases. Looked up from germline, CDR1 is MGHRA and CDR2 is YSYEKL. Trimming cost V 3 bases and J 4 bases; bases outside gene matches: 2. There are 14 residues in the CDR3. CDR3 nucleotide sequence: TGCGCCAGCAGCCAGACAGGGTTCACCGGGGAGCTGTTTTTT. Protein product: CASSQTGFTGELFF.

This clone was detected once. This chain links TRBV27 with TRBJ2-7; the D gene is possibly TRBD1 (5 bases). CDR1 is MNHEY and CDR2 is SMNVEV in the germline V gene (reference sequence). The V end lost 8 bases, the J end lost 4 bases, and 30 bases lay between the germline ends. CDR3 length equals 18 residues. CDR3 loop: CASALTTRWGSHTYEQYF. The CDR3 DNA sequence: TGTGCCAGCGCGCTAACCACCCGGTGGGGCAGTCATACGTACGAGCAGTACTTC.

On this clone itself: At one of its ends the junction is not consistent with the germline gene, which may arise from a read error. Other DNA sequences in this sample translate to the same CDR3. The V gene is TRBV7-9, the J gene TRBJ2-2; tentative D call: TRBD1 (6 bases). Germline loops: CDR1 SEHNR, CDR2 FQNEAQ (reference sequence). CDR3 length: 15 residues. In nucleotides, the CDR3 is TGTGCAAGCAGCTTAGGTGGGGGCCCCACCGGTGAGCTGTTTTTT. Translation gives CASSLGGGPTGELFF.

In regard to this clone: A read error may account for a junction end that differs from germline. The gene calls are TRBV30 and TRBJ1-5; tentatively, D is TRBD1 (5 bases). This CDR3 region has 13 residues. Germline CDR1 and CDR2: GTSNPN and SVGIG (reference sequence). CDR3 residues: CAWSWGGGQPQHF. CDR3 DNA sequence: TGTGCCTGGAGTTGGGGTGGGGGTCAGCCCCAGCATTTC.

Ten or more counts support this clone. This sequence joins TRBV12-3 or TRBV12-4 and TRBJ1-1; D is uncertain. The CDR3 contains 11 residues. Trimming stripped 5 bases from V and 12 bases from J, with 13 bases between. The CDR3 sequence: CASSPPPGTFF. DNA of the CDR3: TGTGCCAGCAGTCCCCCCCCCGGTACTTTCTTT.

This clone showed up many times. CDR3 loop: CASSQEVGQGSYGYTF. The CDR3 nucleotides are TGCGCCAGCAGCCAAGAAGTGGGACAGGGGTCCTATGGCTACACCTTC. The genes are TRBV4-3 and TRBJ1-2; 10 bases match TRBD1. With 0 bases clipped from V and 4 bases from J, the junction kept 5 bases outside the gene matches. The CDR3 extends over 16 amino acids. Germline V gene sequence: CDR1 LGHNA, CDR2 YSLEER.

This clone was detected ten times or more. This sample also contains other DNA sequences that code for the same CDR3. This chain joins TRBV5-1 and TRBJ2-7; TRBD2 aligns across 7 bases. The J segment lost 0 bases and the V segment lost 0 bases, leaving 0 bases of the junction unmatched. This CDR3 region has 14 residues. Germline loops: CDR1 SGHRS, CDR2 YFSETQ. The CDR3 sequence: CASSLGGSSYEQYF. The CDR3 DNA reads as TGCGCCAGCAGCTTGGGCGGGAGCTCCTACGAGCAGTACTTC.

This clone came up many times. The V call is TRBV18, the J call TRBJ1-6; D uncertain. Trimming took off 6 bases at V and 14 bases at J, with 17 bases between the two ends. The CDR3 length is 13 residues. Germline V lookup: CDR1 KGHSH, CDR2 LQKENI. CDR3 coding DNA: TGTGCCAGCTCCCTCACCGTGGCTGAAGCCCTCCACTTT. It specifies CASSLTVAEALHF.

There are many counts of this clone. The genes are TRBV7-9 and TRBJ2-7, with a tentative D call TRBD2 (6 bases). The CDR3 length is 13 residues. V was trimmed by 7 bases and J by 5 bases, leaving 15 bases between them. Germline values: CDR1 SEHNR, CDR2 FQNEAQ (reference sequence). CDR3 residues: CASTVGGGNEQYF. In nucleotides, the CDR3 is TGTGCCAGCACCGTGGGGGGAGGAAACGAGCAGTACTTC.

By proportion, this clone is medium-sized. The chain has TRBV12-3 or TRBV12-4 and TRBJ2-7; possibly TRBD1 for D (6 bases). The CDR3 has 13 amino acids. Trimming shortened V by 6 bases and J by 0 bases, and 9 bases separated the two germline ends. Here the CDR3 DNA reads TGTGCCAGCAGATTGGACAGCTCCTACGAGCAGTACTTC. Translating it yields CASRLDSSYEQYF.

Remarks on this clone: Possible read error: a much larger clone is one base away. Other DNA sequences of this sample code for an identical CDR3. The chain carries TRBV6-1 and TRBJ2-5; D ambiguous. V was trimmed by 6 bases and J by 5 bases, leaving 13 bases between them. This CDR3 contains 13 residues. Germline V lookup: CDR1 MNHNS, CDR2 SASEGT. The CDR3 region is CASSLNLGETQYF. CDR3 sequence (DNA): TGTGCCAGCAGCCTTAATCTAGGGGAGACCCAGTACTTC.

The V call is TRBV24-1, the J call TRBJ2-3; 8 bases are a match to TRBD2. Losses at the gene ends were 3 bases for V and 2 bases for J; bases not matched to a gene: 6. The CDR3 sequence is 16 residues long. Germline V gene lookup returns CDR1 KGHDR and CDR2 SFDVKD. CDR3 sequence reads: CATSDRGGLDTDTQYF. The CDR3 DNA is TGTGCCACCAGTGATCGGGGGGGACTAGACACAGATACGCAGTATTTT.